One and the same sample provided the 24 T cell receptor beta chains below, sequenced in a study of vaccination and CD4 T cells after COVID-19. The treatment denotes: roughly 11-day PBMC culture with coronavirus spike peptide pools or control peptides (ViraFEST assay). What these receptors recognize is not known. The study sequenced cultured CD4+ T cell DNA using the Oncomine TCR Beta short-read assay. Using its own MiXCR run on the PCR reads, TCRdb lists one record per CDR3 protein. The data contain over 15,000 distinct CDR3 sequences, roughly 54% of them seen just once; the ten biggest clones take up around 20%. This sample comprised CD4+ T cells from blood, cultured in vitro, obtained before SARS-CoV-2 vaccination. These receptors were collected from a human donor who had recovered from COVID-19.

This clonotype was seen only a few times. This sequence joins TRBV4-3 and TRBJ1-2, with TRBD1 matching over 7 bases. Germline CDR1 is LGHNA and CDR2 is YSLEER. The V and J ends lost 4 bases and 4 bases, in that order; junction bases with no gene match: 6. The CDR3 runs 14 residues. Here the CDR3 reads CASSRSGGSYGYTF. The CDR3 coding sequence is TGCGCCAGCAGCCGGTCAGGGGGAAGCTATGGCTACACCTTC.

This sequence joins TRBV19 and TRBJ2-3; 10 bases line up with TRBD2. V gave up 4 bases and J gave up 0 bases; unmatched junction bases: 10. The germline V gene has CDR1 LNHDA and CDR2 SQIVND (reference sequence). The CDR3 has 18 residues. CDR3 bases: TGTGCCAGTAGTAGAATAAGGACTAGCGGTACTAGCACAGATACGCAGTATTTT. Translated: CASSRIRTSGTSTDTQYF. Using reference TRBV19 and TRBJ2-3 for the parts outside the CDR3, the full variable domain is DGGITQSPKYLFRKEGQNVTLSCEQNLNHDAMYWYRQDPGQGLRLIYYSQIVNDFQKGDIAEGYSVSREKKESFPLTVTSAQKNPTAFYLCASSRIRTSGTSTDTQYFGPGTRLTVL.

The rearrangement uses TRBV30 and TRBJ1-2; D remains ambiguous. CDR3 size: 13 residues. V lost 4 bases, J lost 1 base, and 10 bases lay in between. Germline V gene lookup returns CDR1 GTSNPN and CDR2 SVGIG (reference sequence). This CDR3 reads CAWMPRINYGYTF. Written as DNA, the CDR3 is TGTGCCTGGATGCCACGTATTAACTATGGCTACACCTTC.

This clonotype was counted between two and nine times. The V call is TRBV20-1, the J call TRBJ2-2; 7 bases match TRBD2. In germline, CDR1 is DFQATT, CDR2 SNEGSKA (reference sequence). V was pared by 5 bases and J by 1 base, with 7 bases of the junction left unmatched. This CDR3 is 15 amino acids long. The CDR3 spells CSAGGGRGNTGELFF. CDR3 in DNA: TGCAGTGCTGGGGGGGGGAGAGGGAACACCGGGGAGCTGTTTTTT.

The chain employs TRBV6-1 and TRBJ2-3; TRBD2 matches at 12 bases. Unmatched junction bases numbered 8, after V lost 6 bases and J lost 4 bases. Germline values: CDR1 MNHNS, CDR2 SASEGT. The CDR3 spans 16 residues. CDR3 coding DNA: TGTGCCAGCAGCCACGGGACTAGCGGGTACGCAGATACGCAGTATTTT. This translates into CASSHGTSGYADTQYF.

The chain carries TRBV19 and TRBJ1-6; possibly TRBD1 for D (6 bases). Deletions cut 3 bases from V and 4 bases from J, with 22 bases between. This CDR3 spans 19 amino acids. Germline assignment: CDR1 LNHDA and CDR2 SQIVND (reference sequence). The CDR3 DNA sequence: TGTGCCAGTAGTATTCCCTACCGACAGGCTAGTAGATATAATTCACCCCTCCACTTT. Its protein is CASSIPYRQASRYNSPLHF. The whole variable domain, filled in from reference TRBV19 and TRBJ1-6, reads DGGITQSPKYLFRKEGQNVTLSCEQNLNHDAMYWYRQDPGQGLRLIYYSQIVNDFQKGDIAEGYSVSREKKESFPLTVTSAQKNPTAFYLCASSIPYRQASRYNSPLHFGNGTRLTVT.

This clonotype was recorded a few times. The rearrangement uses TRBV20-1 and TRBJ2-1, with TRBD2 identical over 10 bases. This CDR3 has 17 residues. The V and J ends lost 0 bases and 1 base, in that order; junction bases with no gene match: 6. CDR1 is DFQATT and CDR2 is SNEGSKA in the germline V gene (reference sequence). Here the CDR3 reads CSARDVAGGGSYNEQFF. The CDR3 coding sequence is TGCAGTGCTAGAGACGTAGCGGGAGGAGGATCCTACAATGAGCAGTTCTTC.

V and J are TRBV6-1 and TRBJ1-5, with unresolved D. The germline CDR1 and CDR2 sequences are MNHNS and SASEGT. V was pared by 8 bases and J by 2 bases, with 16 bases between. The CDR3 length is 15 residues. The CDR3 loop reads CASQTRRSGNQPQHF. Written as DNA, the CDR3 is TGTGCCAGCCAAACCAGGAGGTCAGGCAATCAGCCCCAGCATTTT.

The chain couples TRBV7-2 to TRBJ2-3; a possible D gene is TRBD1 (5 bases). V was clipped by 5 bases and J by 4 bases, with 10 bases between them. Per germline, CDR1 SGHTA and CDR2 FQGNSA. This CDR3 spans 13 amino acids. The CDR3 is CASSTGAADTQYF. CDR3 in DNA: TGTGCCAGCAGCACAGGAGCCGCAGATACGCAGTATTTT. Complete variable domain (other parts from reference TRBV7-2 and TRBJ2-3): GAGVSQSPSNKVTEKGKDVELRCDPISGHTALYWYRQSLGQGLEFLIYFQGNSAPDKSGLPSDRFSAERTGGSVSTLTIQRTQQEDSAVYLCASSTGAADTQYFGPGTRLTVL.

The DNA of the CDR3 is TGTGCCAGCAGGGACCGGACGGCAACTAATGAAAAACTGTTTTTT. It yields the protein CASRDRTATNEKLFF. V usage is TRBV28 and J usage is TRBJ1-4; D call uncertain. The germline CDR1 and CDR2 sequences are MDHEN and SYDVKM. The CDR3 is 15 amino acids. The V end was cut by 6 bases, the J end by 0 bases, with 11 bases between.

The chain joins TRBV7-9 to TRBJ1-4; weak D call: TRBD1 (6 bases). The CDR3 contains 14 residues. Germline lookup yields CDR1 SEHNR and CDR2 FQNEAQ (reference sequence). V gave up 1 base and J gave up 7 bases, with 10 bases separating them. CDR3 in amino acids: CASSLVGTSEKLFF. Written as DNA, the CDR3 is TGTGCCAGCAGCTTAGTAGGGACAAGTGAAAAACTGTTTTTT.

This chain connects TRBV2 to TRBJ2-7, with D perhaps TRBD1 (6 bases). V lost 7 bases to trimming and J lost 3 bases, with 19 bases between them. The CDR3 runs 15 residues. CDR1 is SNHLY, CDR2 FYNNEI, per germline. CDR3 DNA sequence: TGTGCCAGCAACGAACAGGGCCCCCGCTTCTACGAGCAGTACTTC. Its translation: CASNEQGPRFYEQYF. The full variable domain, in which reference TRBV2 and TRBJ2-7 provide the parts outside the CDR3, is EPEVTQTPSHQVTQMGQEVILRCVPISNHLYFYWYRQILGQKVEFLVSFYNNEISEKSEIFDDQFSVERPDGSNFTLKIRSTKLEDSAMYFCASNEQGPRFYEQYFGPGTRLTVT.

This sequence joins TRBV6-2 or TRBV6-3 and TRBJ2-7; 7 nucleotides line up with TRBD1. The CDR3 extends over 15 amino acids. The V gene end was trimmed by 5 bases and the J gene end by 5 bases; junction bases not matched to a gene: 12. Per the germline V gene, CDR1 is MNHEY and CDR2 is SVGEGT. In DNA form, the CDR3 reads TGTGCCAGCAGTCCCCGACAGGGTCAGTTCGACGAGCAGTACTTC. This translates into CASSPRQGQFDEQYF.

The chain has TRBV6-1 and TRBJ2-3, with D maybe TRBD1 (6 bases). CDR1 is MNHNS, CDR2 SASEGT, per germline. V was trimmed by 3 bases and J by 5 bases, leaving 6 bases between them. This CDR3 region has 12 residues. The CDR3 is CASSEDRDTQYF. CDR3 in DNA: TGTGCCAGCAGTGAGGACAGAGATACGCAGTATTTT.

This chain joins TRBV7-2 and TRBJ1-5; D not certain. The germline V gene encodes CDR1 SGHTA and CDR2 FQGNSA. The germline V and J ends were trimmed by 0 bases and 2 bases, with 8 bases remaining between them. The CDR3 has 15 residues. In nucleotides, the CDR3 is TGTGCCAGCAGCTTAGCCGGTTCGGGCAATCAGCCCCAGCATTTT. It translates to CASSLAGSGNQPQHF.

The genes are TRBV12-3 or TRBV12-4 and TRBJ2-1; D uncertain. CDR3 length: 13 amino acids. The V and J ends lost 4 bases and 10 bases respectively, with 14 bases between them. CDR3 sequence: CASSSPVSWEQFF. CDR3 nucleotide sequence: TGTGCCAGCAGTTCCCCCGTGAGTTGGGAGCAGTTCTTC.

This clonotype has more than one count but fewer than ten. This chain connects TRBV7-6 to TRBJ2-1, with D hard to call. Trimming removed 5 bases from V and 7 bases from J, with 12 bases in between. Germline V gives CDR1 SGHVS, CDR2 FNYEAQ. This CDR3 region has 13 residues. CDR3 sequence: CASSTGRENEQFF. CDR3 bases: TGTGCCAGCAGCACCGGACGAGAGAATGAGCAGTTCTTC.

This clonotype was seen more than once but under ten times. V usage is TRBV4-2 and J usage is TRBJ2-2; D is unresolved. The germline V gene has CDR1 LGHNA and CDR2 YNFKEQ. Trimming took 1 base from V and 6 from J, leaving 18 bases between them. The CDR3 spans 17 residues. The CDR3 DNA reads TGTGCCAGCAGCCAAGTTAGAATAACGGGTGAGGCCGGGGAGCTGTTTTTT. Translating gives CASSQVRITGEAGELFF.

This rearrangement joins TRBV7-2 to TRBJ2-3; TRBD2 aligns across 7 bases. CDR1 and CDR2 (germline): SGHTA, FQGNSA. This CDR3 contains 15 residues. V lost 4 bases to trimming and J lost 0 bases; unmatched junction nucleotides: 4. Written as DNA, the CDR3 is TGTGCCAGCAGCTACAGCGGGACTAGCACAGATACGCAGTATTTT. Amino acid sequence: CASSYSGTSTDTQYF.

This clonotype was seen once. The chain combines TRBV4-3 with TRBJ1-1, with D tentatively TRBD1 (6 bases). The CDR3 spans 16 residues. V lost 0 bases and J lost 1, with 12 bases in between. The germline V gene has CDR1 LGHNA and CDR2 YSLEER. CDR3 nucleotide sequence: TGCGCCAGCAGCCAAGACGGCGAGGGGGGGAACACTGAAGCTTTCTTT. This gives the protein CASSQDGEGGNTEAFF.

The chain couples TRBV18 to TRBJ2-1; 7 nucleotides match TRBD1. Germline lookup yields CDR1 KGHSH and CDR2 LQKENI. CDR3 length: 12 residues. Trimming at V came to 5 bases and at J to 14 bases, leaving 9 bases not matched to a gene. CDR3 nucleotide sequence: TGTGCCAGCTCAAGTAAGGGGGCATCGGAGTTCTTC. Translating gives CASSSKGASEFF.

The chain joins TRBV7-2 to TRBJ2-5; 7 bases agree with TRBD2. The CDR3 sequence is 15 residues long. The V segment lost 2 bases and the J segment 4 bases; nucleotides outside the gene matches: 7. The V gene's germline CDR1 is SGHTA and CDR2 FQGNSA. The CDR3 DNA follows: TGTGCCAGCAGCTTAATGCGGGAGCCGGGAGAGACCCAGTACTTC. It specifies CASSLMREPGETQYF. The full variable domain, completed using reference TRBV7-2 and TRBJ2-5, is GAGVSQSPSNKVTEKGKDVELRCDPISGHTALYWYRQSLGQGLEFLIYFQGNSAPDKSGLPSDRFSAERTGGSVSTLTIQRTQQEDSAVYLCASSLMREPGETQYFGPGTRLLVL.

This chain joins TRBV6-4 and TRBJ2-3, with 12 bases that match TRBD2. The CDR3 consists of 15 residues. Germline lookup yields CDR1 MRHNA and CDR2 SNTAGT. Trimming cost V 4 bases and J 4 bases; bases outside gene matches: 3. The CDR3 here is CASSAGLAGSDTQYF. The DNA of the CDR3 is TGTGCCAGCAGTGCTGGACTAGCGGGATCAGATACGCAGTATTTT.

This clonotype was observed a few times. This sequence joins TRBV20-1 and TRBJ2-3; TRBD2 matches at 8 bases. Germline-derived CDR1 and CDR2 are DFQATT and SNEGSKA (reference sequence). Germline trimming cut 3 bases from V and 13 bases from J; bases unmatched to any gene: 12. The CDR3 totals 13 residues. This CDR3 is CSASGTSGLGEYF. In DNA form, the CDR3 reads TGCAGTGCTAGTGGCACTAGCGGCTTGGGAGAGTATTTT.